This T cell receptor beta chain was retrieved from a study of T-cell memory formation after mild COVID-19. MiXCR, applied by TCRdb to the 5' RACE reads, yields one record per CDR3 protein. The sample holds tens of thousands of distinct CDR3 sequences; about a tenth are singletons and the top ten take approximately 1.1%. CDR1 and CDR2 from the germline V gene are KGHSH and LQKENI. Trimming left V 2 bases short and J 5 bases short, with 16 bases between. The CDR3 has 16 amino acids. The table lists this clonotype with a few counts. Its antigen is unidentified. Broader study findings: A second wave of clones peaked on day 37, and their SARS-CoV-2 specificity went unconfirmed. That cross-reactive memory joined was suggested by some responding clones appearing in pre-infection memory.

V and J are TRBV18 and TRBJ1-5; possible D gene TRBD1, 5 bases. This TCR came from a man between 18 and 35 years old who had mild COVID-19 (a few samples of this study predate the infection). Cell type and time point are not known. The sequencing sample was made of PBMCs or a T cell subset sorted from them (not recorded which). CDR3 bases: TGTGCCAGCTCACCATTGGGGCAGCCAGTCTATCAGCCCCAGCATTTT. It translates to CASSPLGQPVYQPQHF.